One and the same sample provided the 3 T cell receptor beta chains below, sequenced in a study of cytomegalovirus exposure and HLA in healthy donors. It was with 60 Vbeta and 13 Jbeta primers that the PCR ran. Sequencing was performed with immunoSEQ multiplex PCR; in TCRdb, only in-frame clones are kept and a portion is missing. This sample has some 200,000 clones, with around 86% found just once. Sample: PBMCs. The receptors originated from a woman aged 45 to 65 in good health and CMV-seropositive.

The rearrangement links TRBV27 to TRBJ2-3, with 7 positions matching TRBD2. V was pared by 7 bases and J by 0 bases, with 4 bases of the junction left unmatched. The germline V gene encodes CDR1 MNHEY and CDR2 SMNVEV (reference sequence). CDR3 length equals 14 residues. The CDR3 reads CASKAGTSTDTQYF. In DNA, the CDR3 is TGTGCCAGCAAAGCGGGGACTAGCACAGATACGCAGTATTTT.

The chain combines TRBV10-3 with TRBJ2-5; 8 bases match TRBD1. This CDR3 has 13 residues. Looked up from germline, CDR1 is ENHRY and CDR2 is SYGVKD. V was clipped by 8 bases and J by 4 bases; unmatched bases: 6. DNA for the CDR3: TGTGCCATCGGCGACAGGGGCGGAGAGACCCAGTACTTC. Translated, it gives CAIGDRGGETQYF.

The chain links TRBV2 to TRBJ2-7; D unresolved. The germline V gene has CDR1 SNHLY and CDR2 FYNNEI. CDR3 size: 13 residues. Trimming took off 0 bases at V and 7 bases at J, with 10 bases between the two ends. The chain's CDR3 is CASSEAAVSEQYF. In DNA form, the CDR3 reads TGTGCCAGCAGTGAAGCTGCGGTTTCGGAGCAGTACTTC.